These T cell receptor beta chains were read from a single sample in a study of cytomegalovirus exposure and HLA in healthy donors. Only in-frame clones appear in the TCRdb table, and some are missing; sequencing was by immunoSEQ multiplex PCR. The data show 150,000 to 200,000 clones, about 73% seen once. The sequenced sample consisted of PBMCs. Receptor source: a woman in her 40s in good health and CMV-seronegative. Both conserved end residues are trimmed from each CDR3.

j_gene: TRBJ2-7
v_gene: TRBV6-1
CDR3aa: ASGLAGGRWSEQY

j_gene: TRBJ2-3
v_gene: TRBV28
CDR3aa: ASRQTGGLDTQY

j_gene: TRBJ2-1
v_gene: TRBV6-4
CDR3aa: ASSDSSGGRVSYNEQF

j_gene: TRBJ1-1
v_gene: TRBV6-6
CDR3aa: ASSYSRNTEAF

j_gene: TRBJ2-7
v_gene: TRBV5-1
CDR3aa: ASSLDGQGDYEQY

j_gene: TRBJ2-2
v_gene: TRBV28
CDR3aa: ASSLLASGGAGNTGELF

j_gene: TRBJ1-2
v_gene: TRBV5-4
CDR3aa: ASSPDRVNYGYT

j_gene: TRBJ2-7
v_gene: TRBV7-9
CDR3aa: ASSPRGTRSSYEQY

j_gene: TRBJ1-1
v_gene: TRBV7-9
CDR3aa: ASSIPRGQMNTEAF

j_gene: TRBJ1-1
v_gene: TRBV11-2
CDR3aa: ASSLGVKNTEAF

j_gene: TRBJ2-1
v_gene: TRBV6-5
CDR3aa: ASRLFQGGYNEQF

j_gene: TRBJ1-6
v_gene: TRBV5-4
CDR3aa: ASTRVDGSYNSPLH

j_gene: TRBJ1-6
v_gene: TRBV19
CDR3aa: ASRQGSSYNSPLH

j_gene: TRBJ1-1
v_gene: TRBV18
CDR3aa: ASSNNRAPEAF

j_gene: TRBJ1-2
v_gene: TRBV2
CDR3aa: ASSPFLQGNGYT

j_gene: TRBJ2-3
v_gene: TRBV10-3
CDR3aa: AISGGQGAGDTQY

j_gene: TRBJ2-2
v_gene: TRBV9
CDR3aa: ASSLRLAGTGELF

j_gene: TRBJ2-4
v_gene: TRBV7-9
CDR3aa: ASSISQGADIQY

j_gene: TRBJ2-3
v_gene: TRBV6-5
CDR3aa: ASSLTGDTQY

j_gene: TRBJ2-3
v_gene: TRBV18
CDR3aa: ASSPPSPDTQY

j_gene: TRBJ1-2
v_gene: TRBV4-1
CDR3aa: ASSHIPGGSTNYGYT

j_gene: TRBJ2-1
v_gene: TRBV5-4
CDR3aa: ASSLLAGTLYNEQF

j_gene: TRBJ1-1
v_gene: TRBV6-5
CDR3aa: ASGTGGKAEAF

j_gene: TRBJ1-2
v_gene: TRBV5-1
CDR3aa: ASSETADYGYT

j_gene: TRBJ1-1
v_gene: TRBV10-3
CDR3aa: AISPPGGNTEAF

j_gene: TRBJ2-7
v_gene: TRBV28
CDR3aa: ASSLGGEYYEQY

j_gene: TRBJ2-3
v_gene: TRBV5-6
CDR3aa: ASSSLTVRSTDTQY

j_gene: TRBJ2-1
v_gene: TRBV7-9
CDR3aa: ASSQGLAGSGNEQF

j_gene: TRBJ2-7
v_gene: TRBV6-1
CDR3aa: ASSGGTGPYEQY

j_gene: TRBJ1-5
v_gene: TRBV27
CDR3aa: ASSLIYSQPQH

j_gene: TRBJ1-2
v_gene: TRBV5-1
CDR3aa: ASGTASYGYT

j_gene: TRBJ2-7
v_gene: TRBV5-1
CDR3aa: ASSSTGLRSYEQY

j_gene: TRBJ2-1
v_gene: TRBV28
CDR3aa: ASSGPSSYNEQF

j_gene: TRBJ2-5
v_gene: TRBV6-1
CDR3aa: ASSQPDRGQETQY

j_gene: TRBJ2-7
v_gene: TRBV14
CDR3aa: ASSHRRGQSSYEQY

j_gene: TRBJ2-3
v_gene: TRBV25-1
CDR3aa: ASSEGTTSYTDTQY

j_gene: TRBJ2-3
v_gene: TRBV9
CDR3aa: ASSVGKTSGGTDTQY

j_gene: TRBJ2-1
v_gene: TRBV7-2
CDR3aa: ASSLDLSKFDEQF

j_gene: TRBJ2-7
v_gene: TRBV28
CDR3aa: ASSAPGGATYEQY

j_gene: TRBJ2-3
v_gene: TRBV5-1
CDR3aa: ASSLAHTTDTQY

j_gene: TRBJ1-5
v_gene: TRBV19
CDR3aa: ASSSREGNQPQH

j_gene: TRBJ2-3
v_gene: TRBV6-4
CDR3aa: ASRQGVSDTQY

j_gene: TRBJ2-6
v_gene: TRBV28
CDR3aa: ASSSHSSGANVLT

j_gene: TRBJ2-7
v_gene: TRBV6-5
CDR3aa: ASKVGLAGGYEQY

j_gene: TRBJ2-7
v_gene: TRBV6-1
CDR3aa: ASSEALAVMWEQY

j_gene: TRBJ1-1
v_gene: TRBV6-1
CDR3aa: ASSPGRNTEAF

j_gene: TRBJ2-1
v_gene: TRBV7-9
CDR3aa: ASSLASGGDNEQF

j_gene: TRBJ2-1
v_gene: TRBV9
CDR3aa: ASSVEAGGPYNEQF

j_gene: TRBJ2-2
v_gene: TRBV7-9
CDR3aa: SSSFAWAQNTGELF

j_gene: TRBJ1-4
v_gene: TRBV6-1
CDR3aa: ASSDQSREEKLF

j_gene: TRBJ1-2
v_gene: TRBV5-1
CDR3aa: ASSLGGTATYGYT

j_gene: TRBJ2-3
v_gene: TRBV5-1
CDR3aa: ASSLGQGHTDTQY

j_gene: TRBJ1-2
v_gene: TRBV4-1
CDR3aa: ASSPTANYGHT

j_gene: TRBJ2-3
v_gene: TRBV5-1
CDR3aa: ASSSQGGGTDTQY

j_gene: TRBJ1-2
v_gene: TRBV29-1
CDR3aa: SVVGPNYGYT

j_gene: TRBJ2-3
v_gene: TRBV15
CDR3aa: ATSRGTGSTDTQY

j_gene: TRBJ1-2
v_gene: TRBV5-6
CDR3aa: ASSPALGANHHSTYGYT

j_gene: TRBJ1-1
v_gene: TRBV7-9
CDR3aa: ASSFQGLDTEAF